This T cell receptor beta chain was obtained from a study of blood T cell repertoires in COVID-19. Study background: Sites across the United States, Italy and Spain contributed samples from acute and convalescent COVID-19. The cDNA or gDNA used as material had been derived from T cells, B-cell-depleted T cells, or PBMCs.

Original processing methods: Reference gene primer amplification in the assay estimated nucleated cell counts. Clones were sequenced by immunoSEQ multiplex PCR, and TCRdb holds only the in-frame ones, with some missing. The V and J calls and the clone size are those of that table, but D and trimming were determined from the DNA. The data contain just over 80,000 clones, 65% to 90% of them singletons. The specimen was peripheral blood. The clonotype was recovered from a man of 80 years or more with acute or convalescent COVID-19.

CDR3 sequence: CSAPGANEQFF. CDR3 bases: TGCAGTGCGCCAGGGGCCAATGAGCAGTTCTTC. This sequence joins TRBV20-1 and TRBJ2-1; TRBD1 is a possible D gene (6 bases). The germline CDR1 and CDR2 sequences are DFQATT and SNEGSKA (reference sequence). This CDR3 is 11 amino acids long. V dropped 6 bases and J dropped 6 bases, with 9 bases sitting between them.